These 32 T cell receptor beta chains were all obtained from the same sample, sequenced in a study of metastatic and nonmetastatic thyroid tumors. Thyroid surgery had not been preceded by any treatment in any patient. TCRdb re-clonotyped the PCR reads through MiXCR. The data show more than 40,000 clones, approximately 28% seen once. What was sequenced was blood. The receptors stem from a male donor with papillary thyroid cancer or a benign thyroid nodule (not recorded which). Some clones in this sample may be carry-over from other donors' samples.

The gene calls are TRBV20-1 and TRBJ2-4; 11 nucleotides agree with TRBD2. Judging by the DNA end, TRBJ2-1 fits better; the J call may be wrong. Germline-derived CDR1 and CDR2 are DFQATT and SNEGSKA (reference sequence). The CDR3 covers 15 residues. The CDR3 protein is CSAGNSGTSGNEQFF. Written as DNA, the CDR3 is TGCAGTGCTGGTAACAGCGGGACTAGCGGCAATGAGCAGTTCTTC.

This clone was seen at least ten times. The V call is TRBV7-6, the J call TRBJ1-3; D is uncertain. Trimming shortened V by 2 bases and J by 4 bases, and 30 bases separated the two germline ends. The CDR3 covers 21 residues. The germline V gene has CDR1 SGHVS and CDR2 FNYEAQ. This chain's CDR3 is CASSLNLRVSPRQRGGNTIYF. The CDR3 bases are TGTGCCAGCAGCTTAAATCTTCGGGTGAGTCCGCGACAAAGAGGAGGAAACACCATATATTTT.

Only a few counts were recorded for this clone. The rearrangement links TRBV2 to TRBJ1-2; D possibly corresponds to TRBD1 (5 bases). Germline V CDR1 and CDR2: SNHLY, FYNNEI. The ends were cut back, 8 bases at V and 3 bases at J, with 13 bases in the middle. The CDR3 runs 13 residues. In DNA form, the CDR3 reads TGTGCCAGCGTTCTTGGGGGGGACTATGGCTACACCTTC. It codes for CASVLGGDYGYTF.

This clone came up many times. In the same sample, other DNA sequences code for this CDR3. The rearrangement links TRBV30 to TRBJ2-3; tentative D call: TRBD1 (5 bases). CDR1 and CDR2 from the germline V gene are GTSNPN and SVGIG (reference sequence). Deletions cut 0 bases from V and 5 bases from J, with 9 bases between. The CDR3 sequence is 13 residues long. The CDR3 coding sequence is TGTGCCTGGAGTGTTCAGGGTCTAGATACGCAGTATTTT. It yields the protein CAWSVQGLDTQYF.

The table lists this clone with many counts. This rearrangement joins TRBV7-9 to TRBJ1-1; D is unclear. In germline, CDR1 is SEHNR, CDR2 FQNEAQ (reference sequence). The germline V and J ends were trimmed by 3 bases and 4 bases, with 9 bases remaining between them. The CDR3 has 13 residues. The CDR3 spells CASSFEGSTEAFF. The CDR3, as DNA: TGTGCCAGCAGCTTCGAGGGATCCACTGAAGCTTTCTTT.

This clone appeared many times. A much larger clone is a single base away; this may be a read error. The chain is built from TRBV6-1 and TRBJ2-1, with 9 bases that match TRBD2. V lost 8 bases to trimming and J lost 2 bases; unmatched junction nucleotides: 7. This CDR3 has 15 residues. CDR1 is MNHNS and CDR2 is SASEGT in the germline V gene. This chain's CDR3 is CASGRGGLAYNEQFF. CDR3 bases: TGTGCCAGCGGGCGGGGGGGCCTTGCCTACAATGAGCAGTTCTTC.

The genes are TRBV6-5 and TRBJ2-1; no clear D. Trimming left V 0 bases short and J 10 bases short, with 10 bases between. CDR3 length: 13 amino acids. Germline V gives CDR1 MNHEY, CDR2 SVGAGI. In nucleotides, the CDR3 is TGTGCCAGCAGTTACTCACCAGTTTACGAGCAGTTCTTC. Residues: CASSYSPVYEQFF.

The sample holds many counts of this clone. V usage is TRBV6-2 or TRBV6-3 and J usage is TRBJ2-1; D uncertain. The germline gives CDR1 MNHEY, CDR2 SVGEGT. Trimming pared 7 bases from V and 0 bases from J, leaving 10 bases between. The CDR3 consists of 14 residues. The CDR3 is CASTSHSSYNEQFF. CDR3 DNA: TGTGCCAGCACCTCACACAGCTCCTACAATGAGCAGTTCTTC.

As DNA, the CDR3 is TGCAGTGCTAGTTCAGGGGGAACCAATGAGCAGTTCTTC. It translates to CSASSGGTNEQFF. The chain employs TRBV20-1 and TRBJ2-1; 7 bases match TRBD1. J was trimmed by 6 bases and V by 3 bases; bases with no gene match: 5. This CDR3 spans 13 amino acids. Germline CDR1 is DFQATT and CDR2 is SNEGSKA (reference sequence).

This clone is medium-sized. This sequence joins TRBV6-5 and TRBJ2-7; no reliable D call. Between the trimmed V and J ends, which lost 0 bases and 4 bases, there was a span of 10 bases. From germline, CDR1 is MNHEY and CDR2 SVGAGI. This CDR3 spans 14 amino acids. CDR3 sequence reads: CASSYSQEDYEQYF. The CDR3 nucleotides are TGTGCCAGCAGTTACTCGCAAGAAGATTACGAGCAGTACTTC.

This clone was counted only a few times. This chain joins TRBV6-2 or TRBV6-3 and TRBJ2-7; 8 bases agree with TRBD1. Germline V gene lookup returns CDR1 MNHEY and CDR2 SVGEGT. The V segment lost 6 bases and the J segment 3 bases; nucleotides outside the gene matches: 22. This CDR3 contains 19 residues. The CDR3, as DNA: TGTGCCAGCAGCCCCCGGCAGGGGGCGTCAGTAGGAGTTGTCTACGAGCAGTACTTC. The encoded protein is CASSPRQGASVGVVYEQYF.

This clone has more than one count but fewer than ten. The genes are TRBV6-4 and TRBJ2-1, with 11 bases aligning to TRBD2. CDR1 and CDR2 from the germline V gene are MRHNA and SNTAGT. The CDR3 totals 15 residues. J was trimmed by 6 bases and V by 3 bases; bases with no gene match: 4. CDR3 loop: CASSDTSGGANEQFF. CDR3 coding DNA: TGTGCCAGCAGTGATACTAGCGGGGGTGCCAATGAGCAGTTCTTC.

In this sample, this clone turned up many times. The CDR3 spells CASRRGEGYEQYF. The CDR3 bases are TGTGCCAGCAGGCGGGGGGAGGGGTACGAGCAGTACTTC. The chain joins TRBV12-3 or TRBV12-4 to TRBJ2-7; TRBD2 aligns across 8 bases. J was trimmed by 4 bases and V by 6 bases; bases with no gene match: 5. The CDR3 loop spans 13 amino acids.

There are a few counts of this clone. The V call is TRBV6-1, the J call TRBJ2-7; D is uncertain. Deletions cut 2 bases from V and 6 bases from J, with 11 bases between. Germline assignment: CDR1 MNHNS and CDR2 SASEGT. The CDR3 has 13 amino acids. As DNA, the CDR3 is TGTGCCAGCAGTGAATTTTTAAGTAGCGAGCAGTACTTC. The encoded protein is CASSEFLSSEQYF.

The rearrangement uses TRBV20-1 and TRBJ2-2; 9 nucleotides match TRBD1. The CDR3 extends over 17 amino acids. Looked up from germline, CDR1 is DFQATT and CDR2 is SNEGSKA (reference sequence). Trimming removed 2 bases from V and 10 bases from J; junction bases left unmatched: 17. The CDR3 region has the DNA TGCAGTGCTAGAAATGCTGGGACAGGGAAGGCGTCCGCGGAGCTGTTTTTT. This translates into CSARNAGTGKASAELFF.

The chain recombines TRBV7-2 with TRBJ1-5; the D is unclear. This CDR3 comprises 15 residues. The ends were cut back, 1 base at V and 7 bases at J, with 14 bases in the middle. Germline CDR1 and CDR2: SGHTA and FQGNSA. In DNA, the CDR3 is TGTGCCAGCAGCTTAGACCCCTCAGGAGGGCAGCCCCAGCATTTT. This codes for CASSLDPSGGQPQHF. Variable domain in full (rest from reference TRBV7-2 and TRBJ1-5): GAGVSQSPSNKVTEKGKDVELRCDPISGHTALYWYRQSLGQGLEFLIYFQGNSAPDKSGLPSDRFSAERTGGSVSTLTIQRTQQEDSAVYLCASSLDPSGGQPQHFGDGTRLSIL.

This chain links TRBV5-6 with TRBJ1-6, with no clear D. CDR3 length: 15 residues. Germline V CDR1 and CDR2: SGHDT, YYEEEE. Trimming removed 2 bases at V and 4 bases at J, with 10 bases between. CDR3 sequence (DNA): TGTGCCAGCAGCTTCCTTTCCCAGTATAATTCACCCCTCCACTTT. Protein product: CASSFLSQYNSPLHF.

The chain is built from TRBV2 and TRBJ2-2; the D gene is possibly TRBD2 (5 bases). Germline V gene data show CDR1 as SNHLY and CDR2 as FYNNEI. V was shortened by 7 bases and J by 5 bases, with 17 bases between the two germline ends. The CDR3 loop spans 15 amino acids. The CDR3 bases are TGTGCCAGCATTGTTCTGCCGGGGTCGACCGGGGAGCTGTTTTTT. Translating gives CASIVLPGSTGELFF. The whole variable domain, remainder taken from reference TRBV2 and TRBJ2-2, is EPEVTQTPSHQVTQMGQEVILRCVPISNHLYFYWYRQILGQKVEFLVSFYNNEISEKSEIFDDQFSVERPDGSNFTLKIRSTKLEDSAMYFCASIVLPGSTGELFFGEGSRLTVL.

On this clone: An end of the junction differs from the germline gene, which may be a read error. The chain employs TRBV7-2 and TRBJ2-3; D is possibly TRBD1 or TRBD2 (5 bases each). The CDR3 is 13 residues long. Germline CDR1 reads SGHTA; CDR2 reads FQGNSA. The CDR3, as DNA: TGTGCCAGCGGCTTGGGGCTGGGCGGGACGCAGTATTTT. Translated, it gives CASGLGLGGTQYF. Together with reference TRBV7-2 and TRBJ2-3, the CDR3 gives the full variable domain: GAGVSQSPSNKVTEKGKDVELRCDPISGHTALYWYRQSLGQGLEFLIYFQGNSAPDKSGLPSDRFSAERTGGSVSTLTIQRTQQEDSAVYLCASGLGLGGTQYFGPGTRLTVL.

This clone is termed medium-sized (0.01 to 0.1%). The rearrangement joins TRBV6-1 to TRBJ2-5; 11 positions match TRBD1. The germline V gene has CDR1 MNHNS and CDR2 SASEGT. The CDR3 totals 17 residues. V dropped 5 bases and J dropped 1; count of bases not matched to a gene: 9. The DNA of the CDR3 is TGTGCCAGCAGTCACCCCGGGACAGGGGGATTCCAAGAGACCCAGTACTTC. The encoded protein is CASSHPGTGGFQETQYF.

The chain joins TRBV9 to TRBJ1-1; tentative D call: TRBD1 (5 bases). Germline CDR1 reads SGDLS; CDR2 reads YYNGEE. The CDR3 has 14 residues. Trimming removed 3 bases at V and 1 base at J, with 10 bases between. CDR3 in amino acids: CASSGGGRNTEAFF. CDR3 sequence (DNA): TGTGCCAGCAGCGGTGGGGGGAGGAACACTGAAGCTTTCTTT.

The chain links TRBV29-1 to TRBJ1-2; D gene ambiguous. This CDR3 has 13 amino acids. Germline assignment: CDR1 SQVTM and CDR2 ANQGSEA. V was pared by 4 bases and J by 3 bases, with 12 bases between. CDR3 sequence: CSVAPSGDYGYTF. The CDR3 DNA reads TGCAGCGTTGCCCCTAGTGGGGACTATGGCTACACCTTC. Full variable domain (remainder filled in from reference TRBV29-1 and TRBJ1-2): SAVISQKPSRDICQRGTSLTIQCQVDSQVTMMFWYRQQPGQSLTLIATANQGSEATYESGFVIDKFPISRPNLTFSTLTVSNMSPEDSSIYLCSVAPSGDYGYTFGSGTRLTVV.

Concerning this clone itself: The junction differs from germline at one of its ends, possibly a read error. The V call is TRBV5-5, the J call TRBJ1-4; D is unclear. Germline V gene data show CDR1 as SGHKS and CDR2 as YYEKEE (reference sequence). This CDR3 comprises 12 residues. This CDR3 is CASRFSGEKLFF. The CDR3 DNA is TGTGCCAGCAGGTTCTCGGGAGAAAAACTTTTTTTT.

J is TRBJ1-5 and V is TRBV20-1, with 8 bases fitting TRBD1. The J segment lost 5 bases and the V segment lost 0 bases, leaving 12 bases of the junction unmatched. The CDR3 sequence is 17 residues long. Germline V gene sequence: CDR1 DFQATT, CDR2 SNEGSKA (reference sequence). The CDR3 DNA sequence: TGCAGTGCTAGAGATGGGGCAGGGGGCCGCTTTCATCAGCCCCAGCATTTT. Encoded protein: CSARDGAGGRFHQPQHF.

By sample share, this clone is medium-sized. The rearrangement joins TRBV11-2 to TRBJ1-2; 9 nucleotides line up with TRBD1. CDR3 length: 16 amino acids. Germline CDR1 and CDR2: SGHAT and FQNNGV. J gave up 6 bases and V 0 bases, and 8 bases lay outside the gene matches. The CDR3 is CASSLDTGGVQNGYTF. The CDR3 bases are TGTGCCAGCAGCTTAGATACAGGGGGCGTTCAGAATGGCTACACCTTC. The full variable domain, with the rest looked up from reference TRBV11-2 and TRBJ1-2, is EAGVAQSPRYKIIEKRQSVAFWCNPISGHATLYWYQQILGQGPKLLIQFQNNGVVDDSQLPKDRFSAERLKGVDSTLKIQPAKLEDSAVYLCASSLDTGGVQNGYTFGSGTRLTVV.

Concerning this clone: Germline and junction disagree at one end, which may indicate a read error. This chain links TRBV20-1 with TRBJ2-2, with D possibly called TRBD1 or TRBD2 (5 bases each). The CDR3 extends over 13 amino acids. Germline CDR1 reads DFQATT; CDR2 reads SNEGSKA (reference sequence). The DNA for the CDR3 is TGCAGTGCTAGGTTGGGGGACGGCGTGGAGCTTTTTTTT. It encodes CSARLGDGVELFF.

This clone was detected ten times or more. The chain links TRBV11-2 to TRBJ1-2; TRBD1 aligns across 8 bases. With 6 bases clipped from V and 6 bases from J, the junction kept 6 bases outside the gene matches. The CDR3 runs to 13 residues. Germline CDR1 reads SGHAT; CDR2 reads FQNNGV. This chain's CDR3 is CASRLTGGHGYTF. CDR3 nucleotides: TGTGCCAGCAGGTTAACAGGGGGACATGGCTACACCTTC.

The V gene is TRBV15, the J gene TRBJ1-5, with a possible D match to TRBD1 (5 bases). CDR3 length equals 13 residues. The germline gives CDR1 LNHNV, CDR2 YYDKDF (reference sequence). V lost 2 bases to trimming and J lost 6 bases, with 8 bases between them. The chain's CDR3 is CATSRWGCQPQHF. For the CDR3, the DNA is TGTGCCACCAGCAGATGGGGCTGTCAGCCCCAGCATTTT.

This clone was detected a few times. An end of the junction does not agree with germline; a read error may underlie this. This chain joins TRBV6-5 and TRBJ2-5, with D unclear. The germline V gene encodes CDR1 MNHEY and CDR2 SVGAGI. This CDR3 spans 13 amino acids. CDR3 region: CTSSYASQETQYF. The CDR3 DNA reads TGTACCAGCAGTTACGCGTCGCAAGAGACCCAGTACTTC.

The sample holds many counts of this clone. This chain connects TRBV6-1 to TRBJ2-1; D is undetermined. Per germline, CDR1 MNHNS and CDR2 SASEGT. The CDR3 runs 13 residues. V gave up 6 bases and J gave up 5 bases, with 11 bases separating them. This CDR3 reads CASSNKGNNEQFF. Written as DNA, the CDR3 is TGTGCCAGCAGCAACAAGGGAAACAATGAGCAGTTCTTC.

The chain is built from TRBV20-1 and TRBJ2-7; D is possibly TRBD1 (6 bases). Germline V CDR1 and CDR2: DFQATT, SNEGSKA (reference sequence). The ends were cut back, 1 base at V and 4 bases at J, with 11 bases in the middle. The CDR3 is 13 residues long. DNA for the CDR3: TGCAGTGCTAGAGGACAGGCCTATTACGAGCAGTACTTC. Translating it yields CSARGQAYYEQYF.

The V call is TRBV5-6, the J call TRBJ2-3, with D tentatively TRBD1 or TRBD2 (7 bases each). The CDR3 has 15 amino acids. With 2 bases removed from V and 5 bases from J, the gap between germline ends came to 15 bases. Germline V gene sequence: CDR1 SGHDT, CDR2 YYEEEE. In nucleotides, the CDR3 is TGTGCCAGCAGCTTAAGCGGGACAGCGGGAGATACGCAGTATTTT. Encoded protein: CASSLSGTAGDTQYF.